A single sample gave rise to the 9 T cell receptor beta chains below, sequenced in a study of T cells after yellow fever vaccination (dated by TCRdb to about 2019). The treatment or condition tag for this specimen amounts to: live attenuated yellow fever vaccine strain. The library relied on 5' RACE. Reads for this sample came from an Illumina HiSeq 2500. TCRdb reran the public reads through fastp at Q25 and MiXCR, keeping productive beta chains. Here each entry gathers all rows of one CDR3 protein and keeps the most common genes and DNA. The sample table shows about 150,000 distinct CDR3 sequences, and 6.2% are seen once. Nearly 3% of the sample comes from the top ten. Sequencing was performed on CD4+ T cells sorted from PBMCs, taken on the day of the first yellow fever vaccination. These receptors all come from a man younger than 30 who received the YFV17D yellow fever vaccine.

The chain couples TRBV28 to TRBJ1-2, with 10 bases fitting TRBD1. CDR3 size: 14 residues. Looked up from germline, CDR1 is MDHEN and CDR2 is SYDVKM. V shed 8 bases and J 6 bases; nucleotides not matched to a gene: 9. The CDR3 region has the DNA TGTGCCAGCTCAGTCCCCGGACAGGGGGATGGCTACACCTTC. This translates into CASSVPGQGDGYTF.

This clonotype was picked up a small number of times. The chain combines TRBV6-5 with TRBJ1-1; 9 bases agree with TRBD1. Germline V lookup: CDR1 MNHEY, CDR2 SVGAGI. V dropped 0 bases and J dropped 7; count of bases not matched to a gene: 9. This CDR3 has 16 residues. CDR3 loop: CASSYSMRGQGSEAFF. Here the CDR3 DNA reads TGTGCCAGCAGTTACTCGATGAGGGGACAGGGCAGTGAAGCTTTCTTT.

Ten or more counts support this clonotype. V gene TRBV27 combines with J gene TRBJ1-1; TRBD1 agrees at 7 bases. This CDR3 is built from 14 residues. Per the germline V gene, CDR1 is MNHEY and CDR2 is SMNVEV (reference sequence). V lost 5 bases, J lost 4 bases, and 7 bases stayed unmatched. The CDR3 DNA follows: TGTGCCAGCAGTCCCTACAGGGGTTCCACTGAAGCTTTCTTT. Amino acid sequence: CASSPYRGSTEAFF.

J is TRBJ2-5 and V is TRBV6-1; D could derive from TRBD1 or TRBD2 (5 bases each). This CDR3 is 15 amino acids long. Germline CDR1 MNHNS, CDR2 SASEGT. V gave up 8 bases and J gave up 5 bases, with 21 bases separating them. The CDR3 sequence: CASRPAGAVHETQYF. CDR3 coding DNA: TGTGCCAGCCGACCTGCCGGGGCCGTCCACGAGACCCAGTACTTC.

This clonotype has a count of ten or more. The rearrangement uses TRBV11-2 and TRBJ2-5; TRBD2 might be the D (6 bases). Germline values: CDR1 SGHAT, CDR2 FQNNGV. This CDR3 spans 13 amino acids. V gave up 4 bases and J gave up 5 bases, with 11 bases separating them. CDR3 DNA: TGTGCCAGCAGCTCTCCAGGGAGGGAGACCCAGTACTTC. Amino acid sequence: CASSSPGRETQYF.

This clonotype was counted a few times. DNA for the CDR3: TGCAGTGCTAGAGATGTAGTATCGAGCACTGAAGCTTTCTTT. As protein: CSARDVVSSTEAFF. The J gene is TRBJ1-1, the V gene TRBV20-1; the D is unclear. This CDR3 has 14 residues. The V end lost 0 bases, the J end lost 4 bases, and 12 bases lay between the germline ends. Germline V CDR1 and CDR2: DFQATT, SNEGSKA (reference sequence).

The chain recombines TRBV15 with TRBJ2-5; 9 bases agree with TRBD2. Losses at the gene ends were 1 base for V and 4 bases for J; bases not matched to a gene: 7. This CDR3 has 16 amino acids. Germline CDR1 is LNHNV and CDR2 is YYDKDF (reference sequence). CDR3 in DNA: TGTGCCACCAGCAGAGTTCCTAGCGGGGTCGGAGAGACCCAGTACTTC. Translation gives CATSRVPSGVGETQYF.

This clonotype has a handful of counts. This chain connects TRBV6-5 to TRBJ2-5; 7 bases are shared with TRBD2. The CDR3 is 16 residues long. The germline CDR1 and CDR2 sequences are MNHEY and SVGAGI. J was trimmed by 5 bases and V by 0 bases; bases with no gene match: 9. CDR3 sequence (DNA): TGTGCCAGCAGTTACTCTACGGGGGGTTCGATGGAGACCCAGTACTTC. Encoded protein: CASSYSTGGSMETQYF.

This clonotype occurred many times. V is TRBV10-3 and J is TRBJ2-1; D gene unclear. V lost 4 bases and J 7 bases, leaving 5 bases between the germline ends. This CDR3 is 11 amino acids long. Germline-derived CDR1 and CDR2 are ENHRY and SYGVKD. The DNA of the CDR3 is TGTGCCATCAGTGTGGGTAATGAGCAGTTCTTC. Translation: CAISVGNEQFF.